What follows are 29 T cell receptor beta chains derived from one specimen sequenced in a study of Graves' ophthalmopathy and Graves' hyperthyroidism (dated 2018 in TCRdb). Sequencing instrument: Illumina HiSeq 2000. For repertoire sequencing, TCR beta CDR3 regions were amplified from RNA transcripts. A first-round RT-PCR used HTBI primers with the Qiagen OneStep RT-PCR kit, followed by a second-round multiplex PCR, size selection and purification. In-frame beta chains were kept once TCRdb had trimmed the public reads at Q25 with fastp and called clones with MiXCR. Under each unique CDR3 protein, matching rows form one entry showing the most common genes and DNA. The sample records 400,000 to 500,000 distinct CDR3 sequences, under 25% of which are singletons. Jointly, the top ten make up 2.5% to 3% of the sample. The specimen was peripheral blood. These receptors came from a woman aged 18-35 years with stable Graves' hyperthyroidism. Donor details come from another sample of the same person, matched by shared clones.

In this sample, this clonotype turned up many times. CDR3 region: CASSYRTTGPTYEQYF. DNA of the CDR3: TGTGCCAGCAGTTATCGCACGACAGGCCCAACCTACGAGCAGTACTTC. The chain joins TRBV6-2 or TRBV6-3 to TRBJ2-7; the D gene is possibly TRBD1 (6 bases). The V end was cut by 3 bases, the J end by 2 bases, with 17 bases between. CDR3 size: 16 residues. Looked up from germline, CDR1 is MNHEY and CDR2 is SVGEGT.

This clonotype was observed at least ten times. The chain couples TRBV7-2 to TRBJ2-5; D perhaps matches TRBD1 (5 bases). Trimming took 7 bases from V and 5 from J, leaving 14 bases between them. This CDR3 is built from 13 residues. The germline V gene encodes CDR1 SGHTA and CDR2 FQGNSA. The CDR3 coding sequence is TGTGCCAGCACCGTGCAGGGTCGGGAGACCCAGTACTTC. Translation gives CASTVQGRETQYF.

This clonotype was counted at least ten times. The gene calls are TRBV24-1 and TRBJ2-5; maybe TRBD1 (5 bases). CDR3 length: 17 amino acids. Germline values: CDR1 KGHDR, CDR2 SFDVKD. V was pared by 4 bases and J by 1 base, with 18 bases between. Here the CDR3 reads CATSDAHTKDTQETQYF. The CDR3 coding sequence is TGTGCCACCAGTGACGCACACACTAAGGACACCCAAGAGACCCAGTACTTC.

This clonotype was seen ten or more times. A read error may explain this, as a much larger clone is one base away. The V call is TRBV7-2, the J call TRBJ2-5, with D perhaps matching TRBD2 (5 bases). V was shortened by 5 bases and J by 3 bases, with 13 bases between the two germline ends. Looked up from germline, CDR1 is SGHTA and CDR2 is FQGNSA. The CDR3 extends over 14 amino acids. This chain's CDR3 is CASSERLGEETQYF. The DNA of the CDR3 is TGTGCCAGCAGCGAACGACTGGGAGAAGAGACCCAGTACTTC.

Details on this clonotype: One base away lies a much larger clone, so this may be a sequencing read error. The CDR3 nucleotides are TGTGCCGCTTCCGGGGGAATCCACCAAGAGATCCAGTACTTC. As protein: CAASGGIHQEIQYF. The J gene is TRBJ2-5, the V gene TRBV24-1; possibly TRBD2 for D (6 bases). Germline V CDR1 and CDR2: KGHDR, SFDVKD. This CDR3 has 14 amino acids.

This clonotype showed up many times. Since no conserved phenylalanine or tryptophan closes the CDR3, a read error is the likely cause. The chain couples TRBV6-1 to TRBJ1-6; 10 bases align to TRBD1. V lost 8 bases and J lost 10; bases outside the gene matches: 5. The germline CDR1 and CDR2 sequences are MNHNS and SASEGT. The CDR3 runs to 13 residues. The CDR3 DNA sequence: TGTGCCAGCGGGACAGGGGTTTACTCACCCCTCCACGTT. It yields the protein CASGTGVYSPLHV.

This clonotype was detected many times. The chain employs TRBV20-1 and TRBJ2-7; 7 bases agree with TRBD1. The germline gives CDR1 DFQATT, CDR2 SNEGSKA (reference sequence). This CDR3 is 13 amino acids long. V lost 4 bases and J lost 0; bases outside the gene matches: 3. The CDR3 here is CSATNRGSYEQYF. CDR3 DNA sequence: TGCAGTGCTACTAACAGGGGCTCCTACGAGCAGTACTTC.

This clonotype has at least ten counts. The chain has TRBV4-3 and TRBJ1-6, with D perhaps TRBD1 (5 bases). Germline V gene data show CDR1 as LGHNA and CDR2 as YSLEER. The CDR3 has 15 amino acids. V lost 3 bases to trimming and J lost 6 bases, with 12 bases between them. CDR3 residues: CASSQGPRPNSPLHF. DNA of the CDR3: TGCGCCAGCAGCCAGGGGCCGCGGCCTAATTCACCCCTCCACTTT.

Written as DNA, the CDR3 is TGTGCCAGCAGTTTAATAGGGCCGAGTCTCTATGGCTACACCTTC. It yields the protein CASSLIGPSLYGYTF. This sequence joins TRBV28 and TRBJ1-2; D uncertain. This CDR3 comprises 15 residues. V lost 2 bases to trimming and J lost 4 bases, with 14 bases between them. Germline-derived CDR1 and CDR2 are MDHEN and SYDVKM.

In its sample, this clonotype was seen a few times. A read error may be the cause here, since a much bigger clone is one base away. The chain links TRBV28 to TRBJ1-3; D remains unclear. The ends were cut back, 6 bases at V and 2 bases at J, with 14 bases in the middle. CDR1 is MDHEN, CDR2 SYDVKM, per germline. This CDR3 region has 15 residues. For the CDR3, the DNA is TGTGCCAGCAGCCCTCTAAGACGCCCTGGAAACACCATATATTTT. Amino acid sequence: CASSPLRRPGNTIYF.

This clonotype was detected ten times or more. The rearrangement joins TRBV24-1 to TRBJ2-5; a possible D gene is TRBD1 (5 bases). V dropped 1 base and J dropped 7 bases, with 6 bases sitting between them. This CDR3 has 12 amino acids. CDR1 and CDR2 from the germline V gene are KGHDR and SFDVKD. The CDR3 loop reads CATSDFTGTQYF. The CDR3 region has the DNA TGTGCCACCAGTGATTTTACAGGGACCCAGTACTTC.

This clonotype appeared many times. The chain is built from TRBV20-1 and TRBJ2-7, with D possibly being TRBD1 or TRBD2 (6 bases each). CDR1 is DFQATT and CDR2 is SNEGSKA in the germline V gene (reference sequence). This CDR3 has 12 amino acids. V lost 6 bases to trimming and J lost 2 bases, with 11 bases between them. The CDR3 DNA is TGCAGTGCGGCGCGGGACACCTACGAGCAGTACTTC. It encodes CSAARDTYEQYF.

This clonotype was seen at least ten times. The chain links TRBV12-3 or TRBV12-4 to TRBJ2-7, with TRBD1 matching 10 bases. Trimming took 3 bases from V and 5 from J; bases not matched to a gene: 4. The CDR3 totals 14 residues. The CDR3 DNA sequence: TGTGCCAGCAGTTTGGACAGGGGGTTCAACGAGCAGTACTTC. Protein sequence: CASSLDRGFNEQYF.

The rearrangement joins TRBV6-1 to TRBJ1-1; D is undetermined. There are 13 residues in the CDR3. Trimming removed 6 bases at V and 1 base at J, with 9 bases between. CDR1 is MNHNS and CDR2 is SASEGT in the germline V gene. CDR3 DNA: TGTGCCAGCAGGACACACGGGAACACTGAAGCTTTCTTT. This sequence encodes CASRTHGNTEAFF.

Many counts were recorded for this clonotype. Written as DNA, the CDR3 is TGTGCCAGTGGCGAGACAGGAGGCTACACCTTC. Protein product: CASGETGGYTF. The chain joins TRBV2 to TRBJ1-2; tentatively, D is TRBD1 (6 bases). This CDR3 spans 11 amino acids. Germline CDR1 SNHLY, CDR2 FYNNEI. Trimming removed 9 bases from V and 8 bases from J, with 13 bases in between.

The genes are TRBV29-1 and TRBJ2-2, with a weak D call TRBD1 (6 bases). The CDR3 extends over 14 amino acids. Germline V gives CDR1 SQVTM, CDR2 ANQGSEA. Trimming cost V 6 bases and J 2 bases, with 13 bases left between them. Written as DNA, the CDR3 is TGCAGCGTCGTAGACAGGACTAACACCGGGGAGCTGTTTTTT. Translation: CSVVDRTNTGELFF.

This clonotype came up many times. With a much larger clone just one base away, this may be a read error. The chain couples TRBV20-1 to TRBJ1-6; D ambiguous. Trimming cost V 5 bases and J 10 bases, with 30 bases left between them. CDR1 is DFQATT and CDR2 is SNEGSKA in the germline V gene (reference sequence). The CDR3 runs 18 residues. CDR3: CSAYTVDTGGLLVSPLHF. The CDR3 nucleotides read TGCAGTGCTTATACAGTCGACACCGGAGGTCTCTTAGTATCACCCCTCCACTTT.

This clonotype appeared many times. The V and J genes are TRBV20-1 and TRBJ2-7; TRBD2 might be the D (5 bases). The germline CDR1 and CDR2 sequences are DFQATT and SNEGSKA (reference sequence). V was pared by 4 bases and J by 6 bases, with 13 bases between. The CDR3 is made up of 12 amino acids. The CDR3 is CSANTGKGEQYF. The CDR3 DNA follows: TGCAGTGCTAACACGGGGAAGGGCGAGCAGTACTTC.

This clonotype has only a few counts. The chain has TRBV28 and TRBJ1-1; 7 nucleotides agree with TRBD1. The CDR3 runs to 15 residues. The germline gives CDR1 MDHEN, CDR2 SYDVKM. Unmatched junction bases numbered 7, after V lost 5 bases and J lost 1 base. CDR3 in DNA: TGTGCCAGCAGTGAGATGGACAGGAAGAACACTGAAGCTTTCTTT. As protein: CASSEMDRKNTEAFF.

This clonotype was detected only a few times. The gene calls are TRBV18 and TRBJ2-5; D call uncertain. The CDR3 consists of 14 residues. Looked up from germline, CDR1 is KGHSH and CDR2 is LQKENI. With 0 bases removed from V and 2 bases from J, the gap between germline ends came to 7 bases. DNA for the CDR3: TGTGCCAGCTCACCACCGATGGGGCAAGAGACCCAGTACTTC. Its protein is CASSPPMGQETQYF.

This clonotype was counted ten times or more. The chain links TRBV20-1 to TRBJ1-6; D is ambiguous. CDR1 is DFQATT, CDR2 SNEGSKA, per germline (reference sequence). This CDR3 is 13 amino acids long. The V end lost 3 bases, the J end lost 7 bases, and 10 bases lay between the germline ends. The CDR3 nucleotides read TGCAGTGCTAGCTCTACCTTGAATTCACCCCTCCACTTT. Its protein product is CSASSTLNSPLHF.

This clonotype was observed many times. V gene TRBV19 combines with J gene TRBJ2-5; D gene ambiguous. The ends were cut back, 5 bases at V and 11 bases at J, with 15 bases in the middle. The CDR3 runs 12 residues. The germline CDR1 and CDR2 sequences are LNHDA and SQIVND (reference sequence). The CDR3 reads CASSSANSRQYF. The CDR3 DNA reads TGTGCCAGTAGTTCCGCAAACTCCCGTCAGTACTTC.

This clonotype was recorded at least ten times. Here the CDR3 DNA reads TGTGCCAGCAGCCAAGAACTAAATCAGCCCCAGCATTTT. Its protein is CASSQELNQPQHF. This rearrangement joins TRBV2 to TRBJ1-5; D is unclear. Trimming cost V 6 bases and J 4 bases, with 10 bases left between them. Per germline, CDR1 SNHLY and CDR2 FYNNEI. This CDR3 has 13 residues.

This chain connects TRBV6-2 or TRBV6-3 to TRBJ1-5; the match to TRBD1 covers 11 bases. The CDR3 runs to 18 residues. Germline values: CDR1 MNHEY, CDR2 SVGEGT. V gave up 4 bases and J gave up 4 bases; unmatched junction bases: 12. CDR3 protein: CASSSAGTGGRVNQPQHF. CDR3 bases: TGTGCCAGCAGTTCTGCCGGGACAGGGGGAAGAGTGAATCAGCCCCAGCATTTT.

The sample holds many counts of this clonotype. The J gene is TRBJ1-1, the V gene TRBV27; D is ambiguous. The CDR3 has 14 residues. Trimming pared 6 bases from V and 6 bases from J, leaving 17 bases between. CDR1 is MNHEY, CDR2 SMNVEV, per germline (reference sequence). CDR3 protein: CASSLGGWLAEAFF. CDR3 sequence (DNA): TGTGCCAGCAGCCTTGGAGGTTGGTTGGCTGAAGCTTTCTTT.

This clonotype showed up many times. V gene TRBV7-2 combines with J gene TRBJ2-7; 9 nucleotides line up with TRBD2. V lost 8 bases and J lost 3; bases outside the gene matches: 11. The CDR3 is 15 residues long. Per the germline V gene, CDR1 is SGHTA and CDR2 is FQGNSA. This CDR3 reads CASGSASGKGYEQYF. Written as DNA, the CDR3 is TGTGCCAGCGGGAGTGCTAGCGGGAAGGGCTACGAGCAGTACTTC.

This clonotype occurred many times. The chain links TRBV10-2 to TRBJ2-7; weak D call: TRBD2 (6 bases). CDR1 is WSHSY and CDR2 is SAAADI in the germline V gene. Trimming removed 7 bases from V and 3 bases from J, with 13 bases in between. The CDR3 spans 13 residues. Here the CDR3 reads CASKFSGDYEQYF. CDR3 DNA sequence: TGCGCCAGCAAATTTAGCGGAGACTACGAGCAGTACTTC.

The CDR3 is CASSPVEVTTGELFF. The CDR3 DNA is TGTGCCAGCAGTCCGGTCGAGGTTACCACCGGGGAGCTGTTTTTT. The gene calls are TRBV12-3 or TRBV12-4 and TRBJ2-2; D is unclear. The V end was cut by 5 bases, the J end by 4 bases, with 14 bases between. The CDR3 covers 15 residues.

This clonotype was seen ten or more times. The CDR3 DNA reads as TGCAGTGCTAGACTCCGGGAGGTGACCTACGAGCAGTACTTC. Translation: CSARLREVTYEQYF. The chain has TRBV20-1 and TRBJ2-7, with 7 nucleotides matching TRBD2. The CDR3 runs to 14 residues. Germline assignment: CDR1 DFQATT and CDR2 SNEGSKA (reference sequence). Germline trimming cut 2 bases from V and 2 bases from J; bases unmatched to any gene: 6.